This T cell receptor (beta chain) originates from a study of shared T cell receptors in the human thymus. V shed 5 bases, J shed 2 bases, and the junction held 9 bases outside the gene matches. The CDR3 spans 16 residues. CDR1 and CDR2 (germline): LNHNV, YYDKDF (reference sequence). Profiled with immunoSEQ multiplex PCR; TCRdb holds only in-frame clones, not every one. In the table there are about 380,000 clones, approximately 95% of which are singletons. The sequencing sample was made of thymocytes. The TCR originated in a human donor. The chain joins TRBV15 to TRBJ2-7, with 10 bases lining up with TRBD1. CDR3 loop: CATSSSPGQGTYEQYF. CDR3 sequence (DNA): TGTGCCACCAGCTCCTCCCCGGGACAGGGGACCTACGAGCAGTACTTC.